This TCR beta chain was captured in a study of T-cell memory formation after mild COVID-19. Overall study: The two donors had largely donor-specific TCR clusters.

A single record per CDR3 protein comes from TCRdb applying MiXCR to the 5' RACE reads. Altogether about 360,000 distinct CDR3 sequences are present, roughly 13% being singletons, with the ten largest covering about a fifth. Trimming cost V 1 base and J 5 bases; bases outside gene matches: 4. CDR1 and CDR2 from the germline V gene are MGHRA and YSYEKL. This CDR3 has 15 amino acids. Whole-study results and caveats: Mostly located in CM and EM were contracting CD4+ clones, with contracting CD8+ clones located in EMRA.

About this clonotype itself: The antigen remains unidentified.

The chain couples TRBV4-1 to TRBJ2-1, with 8 bases that match TRBD2. The sequence was collected from a man between 18 and 29 years old who had mild COVID-19 (a few samples of this study predate the infection). Cell type and time point are not known. The sequenced sample consisted of PBMCs or a T cell subset sorted from them (not recorded which). Written as DNA, the CDR3 is TGCGCCAGCAGCCAAGTCACTAGCGGCAACAATGAGCAGTTCTTC. Residues: CASSQVTSGNNEQFF.